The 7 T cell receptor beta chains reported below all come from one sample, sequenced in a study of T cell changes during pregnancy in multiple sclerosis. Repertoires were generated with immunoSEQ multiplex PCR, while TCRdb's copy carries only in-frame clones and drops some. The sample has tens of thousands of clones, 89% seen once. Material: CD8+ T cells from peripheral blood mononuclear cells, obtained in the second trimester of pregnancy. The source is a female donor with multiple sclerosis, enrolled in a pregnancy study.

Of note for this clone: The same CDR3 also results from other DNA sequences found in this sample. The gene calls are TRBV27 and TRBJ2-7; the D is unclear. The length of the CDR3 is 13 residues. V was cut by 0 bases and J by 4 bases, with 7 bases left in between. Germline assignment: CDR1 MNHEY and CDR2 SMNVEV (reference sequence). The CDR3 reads CASSLSPGYEQYF. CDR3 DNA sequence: TGTGCCAGCAGTTTATCCCCGGGTTACGAGCAGTACTTC.

The CDR3 bases are TGTGCCAGTAGTCTCATCACAGGGGTAGGAGAGCAGTTCTTC. It codes for CASSLITGVGEQFF. The J gene is TRBJ2-1, the V gene TRBV19, with 7 bases aligning to TRBD1. Germline V gene data show CDR1 as LNHDA and CDR2 as SQIVND (reference sequence). With V trimmed by 5 bases and J by 10 bases, 11 bases remained unmatched. There are 14 residues in the CDR3.

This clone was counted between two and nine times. The CDR3: CASSPPVTGMNTEAFF. DNA for the CDR3: TGTGCCAGCAGCCCCCCCGTGACAGGAATGAACACTGAAGCTTTCTTT. The chain recombines TRBV7-9 with TRBJ1-1; TRBD1 is a possible D gene (6 bases). Germline V gene sequence: CDR1 SEHNR, CDR2 FQNEAQ (reference sequence). V lost 5 bases to trimming and J lost 0 bases, with 16 bases between them. This CDR3 contains 16 residues.

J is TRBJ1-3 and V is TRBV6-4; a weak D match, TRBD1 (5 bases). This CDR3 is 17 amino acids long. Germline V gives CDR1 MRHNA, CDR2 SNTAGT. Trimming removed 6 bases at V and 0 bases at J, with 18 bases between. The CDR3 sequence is CASSHLPSGDSGNTIYF. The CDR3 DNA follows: TGTGCCAGCAGCCACCTACCCTCGGGGGACTCTGGAAACACCATATATTTT.

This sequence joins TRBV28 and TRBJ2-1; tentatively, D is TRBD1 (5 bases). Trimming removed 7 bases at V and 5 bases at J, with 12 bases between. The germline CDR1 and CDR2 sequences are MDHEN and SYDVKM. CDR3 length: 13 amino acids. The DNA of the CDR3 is TGTGCCAGCACCCCCTTGGGGCACAATGAGCAGTTCTTC. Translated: CASTPLGHNEQFF.

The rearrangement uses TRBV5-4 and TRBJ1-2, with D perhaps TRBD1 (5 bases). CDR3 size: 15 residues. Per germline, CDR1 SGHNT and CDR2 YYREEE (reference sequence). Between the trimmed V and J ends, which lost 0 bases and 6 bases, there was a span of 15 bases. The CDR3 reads CASSLEEQAGDGYTF. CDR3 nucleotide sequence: TGTGCCAGCAGCTTGGAGGAACAGGCAGGAGATGGCTACACCTTC. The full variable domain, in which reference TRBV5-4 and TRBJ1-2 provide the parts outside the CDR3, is ETGVTQSPTHLIKTRGQQVTLRCSSQSGHNTVSWYQQALGQGPQFIFQYYREEENGRGNFPPRFSGLQFPNYSSELNVNALELDDSALYLCASSLEEQAGDGYTFGSGTRLTVV.

The CDR3 here is CASSLNPGINTGELFF. CDR3 nucleotides: TGTGCCAGCAGCTTAAACCCGGGGATTAACACCGGGGAGCTGTTTTTT. The chain has TRBV7-3 and TRBJ2-2; maybe TRBD2 (5 bases). Between the trimmed V and J ends, which lost 1 base and 2 bases, there was a span of 11 bases. The CDR3 has 16 residues. The germline V gene encodes CDR1 SGHTA and CDR2 FQGTGA.